This TCR beta chain was profiled in a study of T cells in Graves' hyperthyroidism and ophthalmopathy. With 0 bases removed from V and 5 bases from J, the gap between germline ends came to 14 bases. The CDR3 sequence is 16 residues long. The germline V gene has CDR1 WSHSY and CDR2 SAAADI. Isolation of PBMCs was performed on about 10 ml fresh peripheral blood. RNA transcripts yielded amplified TCR beta CDR3 regions. First-round RT-PCR of the TCR CDR3 relied on the HTBI primer set. Via MiXCR, TCRdb re-called the multiplex PCR reads, giving one row per CDR3 protein. The data show about 530,000 distinct CDR3 sequences, approximately 17% seen once.

The receptor was derived from a woman aged 18 to 35 with Graves' ophthalmopathy. Sequencing input: blood. The rearrangement uses TRBV10-2 and TRBJ2-1; D might be TRBD2 (7 bases). As DNA, the CDR3 is TGCGCCAGCAGTGAGTCCGGGGGCGGGGGTCACAATGAGCAGTTCTTC. Protein: CASSESGGGGHNEQFF.